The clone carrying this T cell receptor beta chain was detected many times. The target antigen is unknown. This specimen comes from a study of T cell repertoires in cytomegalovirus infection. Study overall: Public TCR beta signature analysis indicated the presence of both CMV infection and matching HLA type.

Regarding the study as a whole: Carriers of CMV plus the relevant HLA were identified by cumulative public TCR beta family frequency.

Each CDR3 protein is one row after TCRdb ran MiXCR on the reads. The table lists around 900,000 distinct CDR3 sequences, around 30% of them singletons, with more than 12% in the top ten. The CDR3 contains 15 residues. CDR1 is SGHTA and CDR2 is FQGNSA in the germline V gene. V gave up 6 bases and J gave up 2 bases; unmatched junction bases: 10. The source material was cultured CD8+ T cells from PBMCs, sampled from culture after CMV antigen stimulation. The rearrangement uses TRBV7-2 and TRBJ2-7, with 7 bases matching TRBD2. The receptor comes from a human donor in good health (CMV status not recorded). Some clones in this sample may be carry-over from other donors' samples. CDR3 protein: CASSFMGGGPYEQYF. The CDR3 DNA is TGTGCCAGCAGTTTTATGGGCGGGGGTCCCTACGAGCAGTACTTC.